One sample yielded the 26 T cell receptor beta chains listed below, sequenced in a study of CD8 T cells in ankylosing spondylitis. MiXCR, applied by TCRdb to the 5' RACE reads, yields one record per CDR3 protein. The sample contains some 250,000 distinct CDR3 sequences, 20% to 30% of which appear only once. The sequencing sample was made of blood, either unsorted or a sorted T cell fraction (not recorded which). The receptors derive from a male donor with ankylosing spondylitis or in good health (not recorded which).

This clonotype was counted many times. The chain carries TRBV29-1 and TRBJ2-7; unclear D gene. The ends were cut back, 4 bases at V and 3 bases at J, with 13 bases in the middle. Germline CDR1 SQVTM, CDR2 ANQGSEA. The CDR3 has 13 amino acids. The CDR3 sequence is CSVVGEVNYEQYF. CDR3 nucleotide sequence: TGCAGCGTTGTGGGCGAGGTGAACTACGAGCAGTACTTC.

This clonotype was seen a few times. The CDR3 is CASTSGTQGRHEQYF. CDR3 DNA sequence: TGTGCCAGCACCTCCGGGACGCAGGGTAGGCACGAGCAGTACTTC. This rearrangement joins TRBV12-3 or TRBV12-4 to TRBJ2-7, with D possibly being TRBD1 or TRBD2 (5 bases each). The CDR3 contains 15 residues. The germline V and J ends were trimmed by 7 bases and 5 bases, with 21 bases remaining between them.

The sample holds a few counts of this clonotype. The rearrangement uses TRBV29-1 and TRBJ2-7; tentatively, D is TRBD1 (5 bases). This CDR3 region has 12 residues. CDR1 is SQVTM, CDR2 ANQGSEA, per germline. V was shortened by 7 bases and J by 2 bases, with 12 bases between the two germline ends. The CDR3 loop is CSGKTGTYEQYF. DNA for the CDR3: TGCAGCGGTAAAACAGGTACCTACGAGCAGTACTTC.

This clonotype was counted ten times or more. V and J are TRBV27 and TRBJ1-5, with D hard to call. The CDR3 extends over 15 amino acids. Trimming shortened V by 4 bases and J by 0 bases, and 10 bases separated the two germline ends. Germline V gene lookup returns CDR1 MNHEY and CDR2 SMNVEV (reference sequence). CDR3 coding DNA: TGTGCCAGCAGTTCTTGGCAAAATAGCAATCAGCCCCAGCATTTT. Protein: CASSSWQNSNQPQHF.

This clonotype occurred many times. The V gene is TRBV20-1, the J gene TRBJ2-7, with TRBD2 as a possible D gene (5 bases). Germline V lookup: CDR1 DFQATT, CDR2 SNEGSKA (reference sequence). The CDR3 contains 13 residues. Trimming pared 4 bases from V and 7 bases from J, leaving 17 bases between. In DNA, the CDR3 is TGCAGTGCTAAGGCTAGCTCTCTATCAGAGCAGTACTTC. It translates to CSAKASSLSEQYF.

This clonotype turned up a few times. The genes are TRBV6-5 and TRBJ2-7; no definite D call. Germline V gene lookup returns CDR1 MNHEY and CDR2 SVGAGI. Trimming shortened V by 5 bases and J by 6 bases, and 8 bases separated the two germline ends. The CDR3 length is 11 residues. This chain's CDR3 is CASSQGPEQYF. CDR3 bases: TGTGCCAGCAGTCAAGGGCCCGAGCAGTACTTC.

The rearrangement joins TRBV6-2 or TRBV6-3 to TRBJ2-1; 8 bases agree with TRBD2. This CDR3 is 17 amino acids long. Trimming removed 0 bases from V and 0 bases from J; junction bases left unmatched: 4. The germline CDR1 and CDR2 sequences are MNHEY and SVGEGT. The CDR3 bases are TGTGCCAGCAGTTACTCGGGACTAGATACCTCCTACAATGAGCAGTTCTTC. Its translation is CASSYSGLDTSYNEQFF.

Only a few counts were recorded for this clonotype. This chain joins TRBV20-1 and TRBJ1-1, with TRBD1 matching 11 bases. Germline-derived CDR1 and CDR2 are DFQATT and SNEGSKA (reference sequence). V lost 5 bases and J lost 1; bases outside the gene matches: 6. The CDR3 contains 15 residues. CDR3 DNA: TGCAGTGCTTTACCCGGGACAGGGGGGAACACTGAAGCTTTCTTT. Amino acid sequence: CSALPGTGGNTEAFF.

The table lists this clonotype with a few counts. The CDR3 sequence: CASTQAGGMETQYF. The CDR3 nucleotides are TGTGCCAGCACCCAAGCGGGGGGGATGGAGACCCAGTACTTC. This chain links TRBV6-2 or TRBV6-3 with TRBJ2-5, with TRBD2 matching 10 bases. CDR3 length: 14 amino acids. The germline V gene has CDR1 MNHEY and CDR2 SVGEGT. V was clipped by 7 bases and J by 5 bases; unmatched bases: 7.

This clonotype was counted at least ten times. The J gene is TRBJ2-5, the V gene TRBV12-3 or TRBV12-4; TRBD2 agrees at 9 bases. This CDR3 comprises 16 residues. Unmatched junction bases numbered 5, after V lost 2 bases and J lost 1 base. This CDR3 reads CASSLLGLAGQETQYF. CDR3 DNA sequence: TGTGCCAGCAGTTTATTGGGACTAGCAGGCCAAGAGACCCAGTACTTC.

This clonotype was seen a handful of times. The chain employs TRBV15 and TRBJ2-5; 11 nucleotides align to TRBD2. CDR1 is LNHNV and CDR2 is YYDKDF in the germline V gene (reference sequence). The CDR3 spans 15 residues. Trimming cost V 5 bases and J 5 bases; bases outside gene matches: 7. CDR3 region: CATSPPGLAGETQYF. CDR3 nucleotides: TGTGCCACCAGCCCCCCCGGACTAGCGGGTGAGACCCAGTACTTC.

The rearrangement links TRBV7-2 to TRBJ2-7, with 8 positions matching TRBD2. Germline V gene sequence: CDR1 SGHTA, CDR2 FQGNSA. The CDR3 spans 14 residues. V lost 5 bases and J lost 4; bases outside the gene matches: 7. This chain's CDR3 is CASSHRGGGYEQYF. The CDR3 DNA reads TGTGCCAGCAGCCACCGGGGGGGCGGGTACGAGCAGTACTTC. The whole variable domain, remainder taken from reference TRBV7-2 and TRBJ2-7, is GAGVSQSPSNKVTEKGKDVELRCDPISGHTALYWYRQSLGQGLEFLIYFQGNSAPDKSGLPSDRFSAERTGGSVSTLTIQRTQQEDSAVYLCASSHRGGGYEQYFGPGTRLTVT.

This chain connects TRBV10-3 to TRBJ2-2, with D unclear. Germline V lookup: CDR1 ENHRY, CDR2 SYGVKD. The V end was cut by 10 bases, the J end by 7 bases, with 10 bases between. The CDR3 spans 11 residues. As DNA, the CDR3 is TGTGCCACCTTGGGTGGCGGGGAGCTGTTTTTT. This codes for CATLGGGELFF.

This clonotype has just a few counts. The V gene is TRBV20-1, the J gene TRBJ2-7; the match to TRBD2 covers 9 bases. Germline CDR1 DFQATT, CDR2 SNEGSKA (reference sequence). The CDR3 contains 15 residues. J was trimmed by 5 bases and V by 6 bases; bases with no gene match: 14. CDR3 coding DNA: TGCAGTGCCCGCCCTCCCCAGCGGGGGGCCAACGAGCAGTACTTC. As protein: CSARPPQRGANEQYF.

The V gene is TRBV28, the J gene TRBJ2-3, with 8 bases aligning to TRBD2. V was pared by 8 bases and J by 6 bases, with 10 bases of the junction left unmatched. Germline CDR1 is MDHEN and CDR2 is SYDVKM. CDR3 length equals 14 residues. The CDR3 DNA reads TGTGCCAGCCGTGCCGGGGGGGCCGCCGATACGCAGTATTTT. Translated, it gives CASRAGGAADTQYF.

The chain carries TRBV11-2 and TRBJ2-1; TRBD2 is a possible D gene (6 bases). The CDR3 has 15 amino acids. Germline CDR1 is SGHAT and CDR2 is FQNNGV. V lost 5 bases and J lost 1, with 12 bases in between. This CDR3 is CASSGLRGSYNEQFF. For the CDR3, the DNA is TGTGCCAGCAGCGGTCTACGGGGGTCCTACAATGAGCAGTTCTTC.

The V call is TRBV29-1, the J call TRBJ2-3; D remains ambiguous. CDR1 SQVTM and CDR2 ANQGSEA come from the germline V gene. This CDR3 is built from 14 residues. Trimming removed 6 bases at V and 0 bases at J, with 13 bases between. CDR3 residues: CSVKTGTSTDTQYF. Written as DNA, the CDR3 is TGCAGCGTAAAGACTGGAACTAGCACAGATACGCAGTATTTT.

V and J are TRBV7-2 and TRBJ2-5; 7 positions match TRBD2. This CDR3 comprises 16 residues. Losses at the gene ends were 3 bases for V and 4 bases for J; bases not matched to a gene: 11. Per the germline V gene, CDR1 is SGHTA and CDR2 is FQGNSA. For the CDR3, the DNA is TGTGCCAGCAGCTTCTCCCCATCCACGGGGGGAGAGACCCAGTACTTC. The encoded protein is CASSFSPSTGGETQYF.

Many counts were recorded for this clonotype. The gene calls are TRBV20-1 and TRBJ1-4; D not certain. This CDR3 contains 14 residues. Germline assignment: CDR1 DFQATT and CDR2 SNEGSKA (reference sequence). Deletions cut 0 bases from V and 4 bases from J, with 9 bases between. The CDR3: CSARETGVNEKLFF. CDR3 DNA: TGCAGTGCTAGAGAAACCGGGGTTAATGAAAAACTGTTTTTT.

This clonotype was observed many times. The chain uses TRBV7-9 and TRBJ2-5; no reliable D call. The germline gives CDR1 SEHNR, CDR2 FQNEAQ (reference sequence). V lost 2 bases and J 11 bases, leaving 15 bases between the germline ends. The CDR3 runs 13 residues. The CDR3: CASSLIPGEVQYF. CDR3 DNA: TGTGCCAGCAGCTTAATCCCCGGAGAGGTACAGTACTTC.

This clonotype was found many times. The rearrangement joins TRBV28 to TRBJ2-5; no firm D call. Germline loops: CDR1 MDHEN, CDR2 SYDVKM. This CDR3 has 12 residues. The V and J ends lost 3 bases and 4 bases respectively, with 6 bases between them. The CDR3 spells CASSLDGETQYF. The CDR3 coding sequence is TGTGCCAGCAGTTTGGACGGAGAGACCCAGTACTTC.

This clonotype came up many times. V and J are TRBV20-1 and TRBJ2-2; D is ambiguous. CDR1 is DFQATT and CDR2 is SNEGSKA in the germline V gene (reference sequence). Trimming left V 3 bases short and J 7 bases short, with 12 bases between. The CDR3 is 13 residues long. This CDR3 reads CSARSPRIGELFF. DNA of the CDR3: TGCAGTGCTAGGTCCCCACGAATCGGGGAGCTGTTTTTT.

A word on this clonotype: This may be a read error: a much more frequent sequence differs by one nucleotide. The rearrangement uses TRBV12-3 or TRBV12-4 and TRBJ2-2; D may correspond to TRBD1 or TRBD2 (5 bases each). The CDR3 sequence is 15 residues long. The CDR3 DNA follows: TGTGCCAGCAGTTTATCGGGGCTCGACACCAGGGAGCTGTTTTTT. Protein: CASSLSGLDTRELFF.

The sample holds many counts of this clonotype. The V and J genes are TRBV20-1 and TRBJ2-7, with 7 bases lining up with TRBD1. V lost 1 base to trimming and J lost 2 bases; unmatched junction nucleotides: 5. The germline CDR1 and CDR2 sequences are DFQATT and SNEGSKA (reference sequence). CDR3 length: 14 residues. CDR3 in DNA: TGCAGTGCTAGAGGAGGGGGCGGACCCTACGAGCAGTACTTC. This sequence encodes CSARGGGGPYEQYF.

The gene calls are TRBV4-1 and TRBJ2-3; D might be TRBD1 or TRBD2, each matching 5 bases. The V gene's germline CDR1 is MGHRA and CDR2 YSYEKL. V lost 4 bases and J lost 6, with 17 bases in between. This CDR3 region has 15 residues. CDR3 residues: CASSPGPLLGDTQYF. CDR3 bases: TGCGCCAGCAGCCCGGGACCGCTCCTCGGGGATACGCAGTATTTT.

The chain recombines TRBV15 with TRBJ2-5; no clear D gene. Germline V CDR1 and CDR2: LNHNV, YYDKDF (reference sequence). Trimming cost V 2 bases and J 5 bases, with 18 bases left between them. The CDR3 has 16 residues. The DNA of the CDR3 is TGTGCCACCAGCAGACGTATAGGGCCTGAAGAGGAGACCCAGTACTTC. Translating gives CATSRRIGPEEETQYF. Full variable domain (remainder filled in from reference TRBV15 and TRBJ2-5): DAMVIQNPRYQVTQFGKPVTLSCSQTLNHNVMYWYQQKSSQAPKLLFHYYDKDFNNEADTPDNFQSRRPNTSFCFLDIRSPGLGDTAMYLCATSRRIGPEEETQYFGPGTRLLVL.